This is a list of T cell receptor beta chains from one sample in a study of CD8 T cells in Susac syndrome. TCRdb independently ran MiXCR on the immunoSEQ multiplex PCR reads; one entry per CDR3 protein. The sample has about 180,000 distinct CDR3 sequences; 85% to 95% are singletons. Sample: CD4+ T cells from PBMCs. Receptors originate from a human donor with Susac syndrome. Each CDR3 is given with its conserved first and last residue. D genes are given only for firm matches. Rows give clone size only sometimes, using once, few, many, or a class for an expanded clone.

j_gene: TRBJ2-5; abundance: -; d_gene: -; v_gene: TRBV20-1; CDR3nt: TGCTCCCTTTTGGAGAAAGGGTTAGAGACCCAGTACTTC; CDR3aa: CSLLEKGLETQYF
j_gene: TRBJ2-1; abundance: -; d_gene: -; v_gene: TRBV20-1; CDR3nt: TGCAGTGCTCGCAGTGACATGTACAATGAGCAGTTCTTC; CDR3aa: CSARSDMYNEQFF
j_gene: TRBJ2-4; abundance: once; d_gene: -; v_gene: TRBV3-1; CDR3nt: TGTGCCAGCAGCCTAACAGAGGCCGGAAACATTCAGTACTTC; CDR3aa: CASSLTEAGNIQYF
j_gene: TRBJ2-7; abundance: -; d_gene: TRBD2; v_gene: TRBV5-1; CDR3nt: TGCGCCAGCAGCTTGGATGCTAGCGGGAGCTCCTACGAGCAGTACTTC; CDR3aa: CASSLDASGSSYEQYF
j_gene: TRBJ2-1; abundance: once; d_gene: TRBD2; v_gene: TRBV3-1; CDR3nt: TGTGCCAGCAGCCAACTAGCGGTTATGAGCAATGAGCAGTTCTTC; CDR3aa: CASSQLAVMSNEQFF
j_gene: TRBJ2-1; abundance: -; d_gene: -; v_gene: TRBV19; CDR3nt: TGTGCCAGTAGTCCTTCGGCTAGTGGGTCCTACAATGAGCAGTTCTTC; CDR3aa: CASSPSASGSYNEQFF
j_gene: TRBJ1-3; abundance: -; d_gene: -; v_gene: TRBV25-1; CDR3nt: TGTGCCAGCAGTGAATCCCAGGGCTCTGGAAACACCATATATTTT; CDR3aa: CASSESQGSGNTIYF
j_gene: TRBJ1-5; abundance: -; d_gene: TRBD1; v_gene: TRBV6-6; CDR3nt: TGTGCCAGCAGTGGACAGGGAAGAAATCAGCCCCAGCATTTT; CDR3aa: CASSGQGRNQPQHF
j_gene: TRBJ1-3; abundance: -; d_gene: TRBD1; v_gene: TRBV7-9; CDR3nt: TGTGCCAGCAGCTTAGTTGGCAGGGGGTATCGAAACACCATATATTTT; CDR3aa: CASSLVGRGYRNTIYF
j_gene: TRBJ2-5; abundance: -; d_gene: -; v_gene: TRBV28; CDR3nt: TGTGCCAGCAGTGAACAACAAGAGACCCAGTACTTC; CDR3aa: CASSEQQETQYF
j_gene: TRBJ2-7; abundance: -; d_gene: -; v_gene: TRBV12-3/TRBV12-4; CDR3nt: TGTGCCAGCAGTTTCATCGAGACCTACGAGCAGTACTTC; CDR3aa: CASSFIETYEQYF
j_gene: TRBJ2-3; abundance: -; d_gene: TRBD2; v_gene: TRBV7-9; CDR3nt: TGTGCCAGCAGCTTTCCCATTGGGACTAGCTCGCAGGGTACGCAGTATTTT; CDR3aa: CASSFPIGTSSQGTQYF
j_gene: TRBJ2-3; abundance: -; d_gene: -; v_gene: TRBV5-4; CDR3nt: TGTGCCAGCAGCCTCAGCGTGACAGCAGATACGCAGTATTTT; CDR3aa: CASSLSVTADTQYF
j_gene: TRBJ2-3; abundance: -; d_gene: TRBD2; v_gene: TRBV5-1; CDR3nt: TGCGCCAGCAGCCTTAGAGCGGGGGGGCCAGCAGATACGCAGTATTTT; CDR3aa: CASSLRAGGPADTQYF
j_gene: TRBJ2-1; abundance: once; d_gene: TRBD2; v_gene: TRBV9; CDR3nt: TGTGCCAGCAGCGTAGGGTTAGCGGGACGCTACAATGAGCAGTTCTTC; CDR3aa: CASSVGLAGRYNEQFF
j_gene: TRBJ2-2; abundance: -; d_gene: -; v_gene: TRBV5-1; CDR3nt: TGCGCCAGCAGCTTGGTGGGCACCGGGGAGCTGTTTTTT; CDR3aa: CASSLVGTGELFF
j_gene: TRBJ2-2; abundance: -; d_gene: -; v_gene: TRBV9; CDR3nt: TGTGCCAGCAGCGTAGTAAACGGGGAGCTGTTTTTT; CDR3aa: CASSVVNGELFF
j_gene: TRBJ1-1; abundance: -; d_gene: -; v_gene: TRBV24-1; CDR3nt: TGTGCCACCCGCCCCGCTGACGGCACTGAAGCTTTCTTT; CDR3aa: CATRPADGTEAFF
j_gene: TRBJ2-3; abundance: -; d_gene: -; v_gene: TRBV12-3/TRBV12-4; CDR3nt: TGTGCCAGCAGTTTTCTACAGGGCACAGATACGCAGTATTTT; CDR3aa: CASSFLQGTDTQYF